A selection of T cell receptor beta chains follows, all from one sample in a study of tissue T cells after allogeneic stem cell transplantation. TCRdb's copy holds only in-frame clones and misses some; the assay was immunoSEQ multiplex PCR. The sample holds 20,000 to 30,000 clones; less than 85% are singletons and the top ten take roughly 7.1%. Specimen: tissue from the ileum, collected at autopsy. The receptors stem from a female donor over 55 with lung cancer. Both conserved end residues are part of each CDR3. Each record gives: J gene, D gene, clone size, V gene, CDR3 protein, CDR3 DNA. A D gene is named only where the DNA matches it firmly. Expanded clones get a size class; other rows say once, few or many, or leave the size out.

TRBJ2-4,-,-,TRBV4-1,CASNSVGGAKNIQYF,TGCGCCAGCAACTCCGTCGGGGGAGCCAAAAACATTCAGTACTTC
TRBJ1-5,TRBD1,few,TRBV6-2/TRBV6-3,CASSPGTGGNQPQHF,TGTGCCAGCAGTCCCGGGACAGGAGGAAATCAGCCCCAGCATTTT
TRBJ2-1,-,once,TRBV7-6,CASSQSGPNNEQFF,TGTGCCAGCAGCCAAAGCGGACCAAACAATGAGCAGTTCTTC
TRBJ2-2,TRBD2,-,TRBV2,CASGAPSGGLTGELFF,TGTGCCAGCGGGGCCCCTAGCGGGGGCCTCACCGGGGAGCTGTTTTTT
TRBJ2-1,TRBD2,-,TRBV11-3,CASSITRGGDNEQFF,TGTGCCAGCAGTATTACTAGGGGAGGGGACAATGAGCAGTTCTTC
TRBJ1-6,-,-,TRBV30,CAWSVGGPTNSPLHF,TGTGCCTGGAGTGTAGGAGGTCCGACTAATTCACCCCTCCACTTT
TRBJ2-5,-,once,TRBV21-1,CASSKGPLHFQGTRETQYF,TGTGCCAGCAGCAAAGGACCACTCCATTTTCAGGGGACAAGGGAGACCCAGTACTTC
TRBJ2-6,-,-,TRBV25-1,CASSVGANVLTF,TGTGCCAGCAGCGTTGGGGCCAACGTCCTGACTTTC
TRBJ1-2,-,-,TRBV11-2,CASSLEPPSARYGYTF,TGTGCCAGCAGCTTAGAGCCCCCGTCAGCTCGGTATGGCTACACCTTC
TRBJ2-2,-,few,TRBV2,CASRGRPNTGELFF,TGTGCCAGCAGAGGGAGGCCGAACACCGGGGAGCTGTTTTTT
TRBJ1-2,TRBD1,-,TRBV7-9,CASSFDQTGNYGYTF,TGTGCCAGCAGCTTCGATCAGACAGGGAACTATGGCTACACCTTC
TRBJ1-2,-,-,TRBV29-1,CSGGNSFNYGYTF,TGCAGCGGGGGGAACAGCTTCAACTATGGCTACACCTTC
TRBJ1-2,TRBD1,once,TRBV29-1,CSVERQGGYTF,TGCAGCGTTGAAAGACAGGGAGGCTACACCTTC
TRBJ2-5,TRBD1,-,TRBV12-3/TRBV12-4,CATGTGDETQYF,TGTGCCACCGGGACAGGGGACGAGACCCAGTACTTC
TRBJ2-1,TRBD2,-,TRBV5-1,CASSLLGLADNEQFF,TGCGCCAGCAGCTTGTTAGGACTAGCGGACAATGAGCAGTTCTTC
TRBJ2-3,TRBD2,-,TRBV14,CASSPGLAGGTDTQYF,TGTGCCAGCAGCCCAGGACTAGCGGGAGGCACAGATACGCAGTATTTT
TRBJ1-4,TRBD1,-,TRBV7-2,CASSLQQGAEKLFF,TGTGCCAGCAGCTTACAACAGGGGGCTGAAAAACTGTTTTTT
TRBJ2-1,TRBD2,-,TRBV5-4,CAGSLDLAGGNEQFF,TGTGCCGGCAGCTTGGATCTAGCGGGGGGCAATGAGCAGTTCTTC
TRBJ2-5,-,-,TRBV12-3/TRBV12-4,CASSLQVYETQYF,TGTGCCAGCAGTTTACAAGTGTACGAGACCCAGTACTTC
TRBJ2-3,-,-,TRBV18,CASSPPGATDTQYF,TGTGCCAGCTCACCACCCGGGGCCACAGATACGCAGTATTTT
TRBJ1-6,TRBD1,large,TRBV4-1,CASSHAGTAHSPLHF,TGCGCCAGCAGCCACGCCGGGACAGCTCATTCACCCCTCCACTTT
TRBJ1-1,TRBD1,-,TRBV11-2,CASTGQGENTEAFF,TGTGCCAGCACGGGGCAGGGGGAAAACACTGAAGCTTTCTTT
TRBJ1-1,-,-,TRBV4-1,CASSQDQRQTVNTEAFF,TGCGCCAGCAGCCAAGATCAGCGTCAAACCGTGAACACTGAAGCTTTCTTT
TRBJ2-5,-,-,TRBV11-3,CASSLVVGWETQYF,TGTGCCAGCAGCTTAGTGGTGGGTTGGGAGACCCAGTACTTC
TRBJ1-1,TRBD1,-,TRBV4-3,CASRPGTENTEAFF,TGCGCCAGCAGACCTGGGACAGAGAACACTGAAGCTTTCTTT
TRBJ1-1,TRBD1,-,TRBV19,CASSTLDRGRETEAFF,TGTGCCAGTAGTACCCTTGACAGGGGGCGCGAAACTGAAGCTTTCTTT
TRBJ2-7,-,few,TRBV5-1,CASSSTDYEQYF,TGCGCCAGCAGCTCGACAGACTACGAGCAGTACTTC
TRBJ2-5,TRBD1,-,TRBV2,CASRRTGVGQETQYF,TGTGCCAGCAGGAGGACAGGGGTTGGCCAAGAGACCCAGTACTTC
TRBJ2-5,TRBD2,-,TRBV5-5,CASSHPPTSGRMVETQYF,TGTGCCAGCAGCCACCCCCCGACTAGCGGGAGGATGGTGGAGACCCAGTACTTC
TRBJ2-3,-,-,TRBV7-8,CASSLDRAPDTQYF,TGTGCCAGCAGCTTAGACAGGGCCCCAGATACGCAGTATTTT
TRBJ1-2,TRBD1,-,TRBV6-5,CASTSQQGGYYGYTF,TGTGCCAGCACAAGTCAGCAGGGGGGGTACTATGGCTACACCTTC
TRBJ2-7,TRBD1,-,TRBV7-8,CASSLGGGQGTYEQYF,TGTGCCAGCAGCTTAGGGGGGGGACAGGGGACCTACGAGCAGTACTTC
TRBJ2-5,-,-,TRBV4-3,CASSLAGTQYF,TGCGCCAGCAGCCTGGCCGGGACCCAGTACTTC
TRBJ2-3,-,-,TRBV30,CAWSVGAGFTDTQYF,TGTGCCTGGAGTGTGGGCGCAGGCTTCACAGATACGCAGTATTTT
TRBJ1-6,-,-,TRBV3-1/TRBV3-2,CASSPCPGDPPLHF,TGTGCCAGCAGCCCCTGCCCAGGGGATCCACCCCTCCACTTT
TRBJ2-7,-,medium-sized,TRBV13,CASSLRTRPYEQYF,TGTGCCAGCAGCCTAAGGACCAGACCCTACGAGCAGTACTTC
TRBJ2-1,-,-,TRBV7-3,CASSLKAASSYNEQFF,TGTGCCAGCAGCTTAAAAGCGGCCAGCTCCTACAATGAGCAGTTCTTC
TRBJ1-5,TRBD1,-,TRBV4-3,CASSQIHRGNGQPQHF,TGCGCCAGCAGCCAGATCCACAGGGGGAACGGTCAGCCCCAGCATTTT
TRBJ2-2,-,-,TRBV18,CASSPPVSGMGGELFF,TGTGCCAGCTCACCACCGGTTTCCGGGATGGGCGGGGAGCTGTTTTTT
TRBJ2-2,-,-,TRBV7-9,CASSLIDSWGSGGELFF,TGTGCCAGCAGCTTAATAGATTCATGGGGATCCGGCGGGGAGCTGTTTTTT
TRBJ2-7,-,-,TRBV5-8,CASSSAGTRIYEQYF,TGTGCCAGCAGCTCGGCCGGGACAAGGATCTACGAGCAGTACTTC
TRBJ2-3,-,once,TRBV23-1,CASSQLGTDTQYF,TGCGCCAGCAGTCAATTGGGCACAGATACGCAGTATTTT
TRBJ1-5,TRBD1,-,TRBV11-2,CASSAGTGTHQPQHF,TGTGCCAGCAGCGCGGGGACAGGCACACATCAGCCCCAGCATTTT
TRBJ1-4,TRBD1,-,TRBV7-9,CASSSWTGGGEKLFF,TGTGCCAGCAGCTCATGGACAGGGGGTGGTGAAAAACTGTTTTTT
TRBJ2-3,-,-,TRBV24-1,CATSDPTSRSDTQYF,TGTGCCACCAGTGATCCCACCTCTCGGTCAGATACGCAGTATTTT
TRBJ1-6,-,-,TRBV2,CASKSYNSPLHF,TGTGCCAGCAAGTCCTATAATTCACCCCTCCACTTT
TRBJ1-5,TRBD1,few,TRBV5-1,CASSLEGARNQPQHF,TGCGCCAGCAGCTTGGAGGGGGCGAGGAATCAGCCCCAGCATTTT
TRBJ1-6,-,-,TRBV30,CAWSVSTRYSYNSPLHF,TGTGCCTGGAGTGTGAGCACCAGGTACTCCTATAATTCACCTCTCCACTTT
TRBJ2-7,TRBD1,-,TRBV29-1,CSVEEDRGGNEQYF,TGCAGCGTTGAAGAAGACAGGGGCGGCAACGAGCAGTACTTC
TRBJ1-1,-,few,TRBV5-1,CASSLDLGQSNTEAFF,TGCGCCAGCAGCTTGGACCTTGGGCAGAGTAACACTGAAGCTTTCTTT
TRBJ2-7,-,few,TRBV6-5,CASRIGGGGEQYF,TGTGCCAGCAGGATTGGGGGCGGCGGCGAGCAGTACTTC
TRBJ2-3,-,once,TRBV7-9,CASSLGPGFSDTQYF,TGTGCCAGCAGCCTGGGACCCGGTTTTTCAGATACGCAGTATTTT
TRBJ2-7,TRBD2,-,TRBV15,CATSRGGRGLSYEQYF,TGTGCCACCAGCAGAGGTGGGAGGGGACTCTCCTACGAGCAGTACTTC